This T cell receptor (beta chain) was obtained from a study of T cell responses to AZD1222 COVID-19 vaccine. Study-wide points: White British donors predominated, females outnumbered males, and clonal diversity was possibly underestimated. Sampled repertoires all dated from after the peak T cell response. Receipt of two AZD1222 doses was followed by a rise in Spike-specific TCR breadth and depth.

The assay was immunoSEQ multiplex PCR, and TCRdb's table has in-frame clones only and misses some. The data contain about 120,000 clones, about nine tenths of them singletons. A word on this clone: Its cognate antigen is unknown.

V gave up 3 bases and J gave up 5 bases, with 11 bases separating them. In germline, CDR1 is MGHRA, CDR2 YSYEKL. The CDR3 loop spans 14 amino acids. The source is an adult in good health. Sequencing used peripheral blood, obtained on day 0 of AZD1222 vaccination. The chain couples TRBV4-1 to TRBJ2-1; D ambiguous. The CDR3 DNA sequence: TGCGCCAGCAGCCAGCCGTCACGAAACAATGAGCAGTTCTTC. This translates into CASSQPSRNNEQFF.